This T cell receptor beta chain was sequenced for a study of blood T cell repertoires in COVID-19. For the study at large: Whether acute or convalescent, the COVID-19 samples came from the United States, Italy and Spain.

The trim removed 0 bases at V and 9 bases at J, leaving 8 bases unmatched. Germline CDR1 reads SGHTA; CDR2 reads FQGNSA. This CDR3 contains 15 residues. Per the authors' pipeline: Cell counts per sample came from amplifying reference gene primers. Assay used: immunoSEQ multiplex PCR; TCRdb lists only in-frame clones, some missing. V and J calls and clone size come straight from that table; D and trimming were deduced from the DNA. The repertoire has 90,000 to 120,000 clones, over 80% of them found once; the top ten carry 1% to 1.5%. The genes are TRBV7-2 and TRBJ1-2, with TRBD1 matching 9 bases. The sequencing sample was made of peripheral blood. The sequence came from a woman in her twenties or thirties with acute or convalescent COVID-19. Here the CDR3 reads CASSLAGQGIGSYTF. The CDR3 region has the DNA TGTGCCAGCAGCTTAGCGGGACAGGGAATTGGGAGCTACACCTTC.